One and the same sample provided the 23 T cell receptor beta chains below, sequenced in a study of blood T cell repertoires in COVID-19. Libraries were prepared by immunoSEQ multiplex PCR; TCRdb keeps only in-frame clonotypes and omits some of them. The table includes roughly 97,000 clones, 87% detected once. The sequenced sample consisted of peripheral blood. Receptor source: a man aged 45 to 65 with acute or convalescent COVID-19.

In DNA form, the CDR3 reads TGTGCCAGCAGCCAAGCTGGGGCGCCCACTGAAGCTTTCTTT. Protein: CASSQAGAPTEAFF. V usage is TRBV4-2 and J usage is TRBJ1-1; a weak D match, TRBD1 (5 bases). The germline V gene has CDR1 LGHNA and CDR2 YNFKEQ. The CDR3 runs to 14 residues. V was pared by 1 base and J by 4 bases, with 10 bases between.

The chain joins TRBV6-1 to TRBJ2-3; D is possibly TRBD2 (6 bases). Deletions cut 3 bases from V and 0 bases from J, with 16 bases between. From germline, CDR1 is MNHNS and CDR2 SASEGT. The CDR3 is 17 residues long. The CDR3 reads CASSDPVGGASTDTQYF. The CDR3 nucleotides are TGTGCCAGCAGTGACCCAGTGGGGGGAGCTAGCACAGATACGCAGTATTTT.

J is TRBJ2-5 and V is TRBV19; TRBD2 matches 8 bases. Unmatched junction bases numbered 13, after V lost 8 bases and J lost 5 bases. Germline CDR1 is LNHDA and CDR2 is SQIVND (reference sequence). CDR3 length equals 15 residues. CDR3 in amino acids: CASSTSGEEWETQYF. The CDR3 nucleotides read TGTGCCAGTTCAACTAGCGGAGAGGAGTGGGAGACCCAGTACTTC.

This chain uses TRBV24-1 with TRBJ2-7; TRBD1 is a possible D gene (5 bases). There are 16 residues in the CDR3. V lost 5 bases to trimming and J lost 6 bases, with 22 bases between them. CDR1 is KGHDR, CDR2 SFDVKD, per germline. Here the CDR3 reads CATSGGPGSSGPEQYF. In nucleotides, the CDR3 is TGTGCCACCAGTGGGGGCCCCGGGTCCTCCGGGCCCGAGCAGTACTTC.

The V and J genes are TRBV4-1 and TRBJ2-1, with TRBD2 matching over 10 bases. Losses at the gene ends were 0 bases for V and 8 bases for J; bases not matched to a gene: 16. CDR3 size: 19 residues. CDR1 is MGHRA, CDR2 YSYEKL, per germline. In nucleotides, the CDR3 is TGCGCCAGCAGCCAAGATAGGTCTAGCGGGAGTAAGCGGCGGGATGAGCAGTTCTTC. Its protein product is CASSQDRSSGSKRRDEQFF.

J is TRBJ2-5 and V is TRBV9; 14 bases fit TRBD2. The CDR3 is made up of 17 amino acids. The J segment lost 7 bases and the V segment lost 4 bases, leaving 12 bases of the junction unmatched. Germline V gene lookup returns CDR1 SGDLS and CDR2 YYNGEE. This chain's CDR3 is CASSPGLAGGPEGTQYF. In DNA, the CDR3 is TGTGCCAGCAGCCCCGGACTAGCGGGAGGCCCGGAAGGGACCCAGTACTTC.

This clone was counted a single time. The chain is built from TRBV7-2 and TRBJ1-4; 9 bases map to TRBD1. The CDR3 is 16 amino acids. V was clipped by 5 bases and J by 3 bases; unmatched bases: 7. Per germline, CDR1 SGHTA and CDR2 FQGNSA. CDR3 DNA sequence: TGTGCCAGCAGCGCAACAGGGGGCAGGGCTAATGAAAAACTGTTTTTT. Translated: CASSATGGRANEKLFF.

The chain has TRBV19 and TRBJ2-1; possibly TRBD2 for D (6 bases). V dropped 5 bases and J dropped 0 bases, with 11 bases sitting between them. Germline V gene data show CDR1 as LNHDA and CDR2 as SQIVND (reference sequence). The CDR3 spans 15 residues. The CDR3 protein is CASSPRTTSYNEQFF. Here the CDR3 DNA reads TGTGCCAGTAGTCCGCGGACTACCTCCTACAATGAGCAGTTCTTC. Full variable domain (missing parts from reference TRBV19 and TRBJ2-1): DGGITQSPKYLFRKEGQNVTLSCEQNLNHDAMYWYRQDPGQGLRLIYYSQIVNDFQKGDIAEGYSVSREKKESFPLTVTSAQKNPTAFYLCASSPRTTSYNEQFFGPGTRLTVL.

The CDR3 sequence is CASSGGLADYNEQFF. The CDR3 DNA sequence: TGTGCCAGCAGTGGGGGACTAGCGGACTACAATGAGCAGTTCTTC. This sequence joins TRBV2 and TRBJ2-1; 11 nucleotides agree with TRBD2. The V segment lost 4 bases and the J segment 3 bases; nucleotides outside the gene matches: 2. Per germline, CDR1 SNHLY and CDR2 FYNNEI. This CDR3 has 15 amino acids.

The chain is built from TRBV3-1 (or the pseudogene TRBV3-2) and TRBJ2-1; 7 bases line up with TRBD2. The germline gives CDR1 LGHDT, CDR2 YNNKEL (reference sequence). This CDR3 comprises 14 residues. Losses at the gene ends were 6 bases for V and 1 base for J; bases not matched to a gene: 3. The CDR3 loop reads CASRISGSYNEQFF. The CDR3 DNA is TGTGCCAGCAGAATTAGCGGGTCCTACAATGAGCAGTTCTTC.

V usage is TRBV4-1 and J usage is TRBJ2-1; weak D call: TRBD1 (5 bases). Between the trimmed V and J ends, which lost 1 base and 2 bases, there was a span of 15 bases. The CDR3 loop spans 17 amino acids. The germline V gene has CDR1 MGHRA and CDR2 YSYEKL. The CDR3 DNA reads TGCGCCAGCAGCCAAGTGGGCAGGGTCGCGCCCTACAATGAGCAGTTCTTC. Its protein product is CASSQVGRVAPYNEQFF.

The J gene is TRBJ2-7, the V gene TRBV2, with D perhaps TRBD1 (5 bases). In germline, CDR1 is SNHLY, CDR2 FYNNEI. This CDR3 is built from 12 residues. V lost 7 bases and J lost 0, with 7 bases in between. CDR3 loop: CASKDNSYEQYF. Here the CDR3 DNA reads TGTGCCAGCAAGGACAACTCCTACGAGCAGTACTTC. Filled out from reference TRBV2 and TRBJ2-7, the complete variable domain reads EPEVTQTPSHQVTQMGQEVILRCVPISNHLYFYWYRQILGQKVEFLVSFYNNEISEKSEIFDDQFSVERPDGSNFTLKIRSTKLEDSAMYFCASKDNSYEQYFGPGTRLTVT.

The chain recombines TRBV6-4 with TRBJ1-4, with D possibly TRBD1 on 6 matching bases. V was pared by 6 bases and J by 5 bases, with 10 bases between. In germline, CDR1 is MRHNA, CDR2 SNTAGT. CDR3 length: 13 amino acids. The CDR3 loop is CASSRGPNEKLFF. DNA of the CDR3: TGTGCCAGCAGCAGGGGACCGAATGAAAAACTGTTTTTT.

CDR3 in DNA: TGTGCCTGCCCGACAGGGGAGGGTGGAAACACCATATATTTT. It is translated as CACPTGEGGNTIYF. J is TRBJ1-3 and V is TRBV30; 8 bases agree with TRBD1. V lost 6 bases to trimming and J lost 3 bases; unmatched junction nucleotides: 7. The germline V gene encodes CDR1 GTSNPN and CDR2 SVGIG (reference sequence). The CDR3 totals 14 residues.

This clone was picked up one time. The CDR3 DNA follows: TGTGCCAGCAGCTTAGATCGGAATGAAAAACTGTTTTTT. This translates into CASSLDRNEKLFF. The chain links TRBV7-6 to TRBJ1-4; D unclear. The CDR3 runs 13 residues. CDR1 SGHVS and CDR2 FNYEAQ come from the germline V gene. Trimming took off 1 base at V and 5 bases at J, with 5 bases between the two ends.

CDR3 amino acids: CASSQEQGPSRKLFF. In DNA form, the CDR3 reads TGTGCCAGCAGCCAGGAACAGGGGCCTAGTCGGAAACTGTTTTTT. The genes are TRBV4-2 and TRBJ1-4; 7 bases agree with TRBD1. Germline lookup yields CDR1 LGHNA and CDR2 YNFKEQ. V lost 3 bases and J lost 11; bases outside the gene matches: 12. CDR3 length: 15 residues.

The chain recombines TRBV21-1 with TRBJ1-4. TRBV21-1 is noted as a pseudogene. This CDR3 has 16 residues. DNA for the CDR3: TGTGCCAGCACCCGAGGGCTGATGGGGACTAATGAAAAACTGTTTTTT. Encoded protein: CASTRGLMGTNEKLFF.

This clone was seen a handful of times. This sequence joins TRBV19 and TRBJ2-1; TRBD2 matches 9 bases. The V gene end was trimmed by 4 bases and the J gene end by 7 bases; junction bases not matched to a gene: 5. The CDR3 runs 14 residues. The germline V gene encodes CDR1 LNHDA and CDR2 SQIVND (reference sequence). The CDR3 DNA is TGTGCCAGTAGTAGTTTTAGCGGGAGAAATGAGCAGTTCTTC. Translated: CASSSFSGRNEQFF.

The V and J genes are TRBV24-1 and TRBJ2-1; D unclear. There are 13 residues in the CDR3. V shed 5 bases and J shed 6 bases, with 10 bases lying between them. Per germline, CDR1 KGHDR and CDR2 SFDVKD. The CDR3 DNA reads TGTGCCACCAGTGGCCGGGTTCCCAATGAGCAGTTCTTC. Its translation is CATSGRVPNEQFF.

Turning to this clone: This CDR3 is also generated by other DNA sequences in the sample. The CDR3 spells CASSETGNYGYTF. The CDR3 DNA is TGTGCCAGCAGTGAAACAGGGAACTATGGCTACACCTTC. The rearrangement links TRBV6-1 to TRBJ1-2, with D possibly matching TRBD1 (6 bases). This CDR3 has 13 residues. Germline assignment: CDR1 MNHNS and CDR2 SASEGT. Trimming pared 2 bases from V and 2 bases from J, leaving 6 bases between.

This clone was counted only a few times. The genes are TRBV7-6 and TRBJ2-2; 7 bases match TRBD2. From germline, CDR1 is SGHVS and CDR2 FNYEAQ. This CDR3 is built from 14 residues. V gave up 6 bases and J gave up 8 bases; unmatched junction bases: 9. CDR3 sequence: CASRLAGESGELFF. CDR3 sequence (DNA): TGTGCCAGCAGGTTGGCGGGAGAATCAGGGGAGCTGTTTTTT.

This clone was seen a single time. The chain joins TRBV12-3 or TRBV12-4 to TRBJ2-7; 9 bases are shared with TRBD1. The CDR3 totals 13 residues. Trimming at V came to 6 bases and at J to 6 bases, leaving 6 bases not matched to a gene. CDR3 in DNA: TGTGCCAGCAGCCGGACAGGGGCAGGCGAGCAGTACTTC. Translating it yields CASSRTGAGEQYF.

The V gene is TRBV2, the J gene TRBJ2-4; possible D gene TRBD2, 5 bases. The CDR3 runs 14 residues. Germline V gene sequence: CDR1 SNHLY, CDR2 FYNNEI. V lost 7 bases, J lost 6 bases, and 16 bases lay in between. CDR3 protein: CASIGERQANIQYF. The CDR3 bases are TGTGCCAGCATCGGGGAGAGGCAAGCAAACATTCAGTACTTC.